Sequencing of this T cell receptor (beta chain) was carried out in a study of blood T cell repertoires in COVID-19. Across the study: PBMCs, B-cell-depleted T cells, or T cells were the source of the cDNA or gDNA that made up the material.

Per the authors' pipeline: The authors estimated nucleated cell counts from reference gene primer amplification. Method: immunoSEQ multiplex PCR; TCRdb's copy keeps in-frame clones and lacks some. V, J and clone size were drawn from that table, and D and trimming were deduced from the DNA. The sample lists around 100,000 clones; about 89% were seen once. The V and J ends lost 8 bases and 4 bases respectively, with 19 bases between them. The CDR3 is made up of 15 amino acids. From germline, CDR1 is MNHEY and CDR2 SVGAGI. The rearrangement joins TRBV6-5 to TRBJ2-3, with a tentative D call TRBD2 (5 bases). The receptor comes from a human donor in a cohort sampled during active COVID-19. The sample taken for sequencing was peripheral blood. CDR3 nucleotide sequence: TGTGCCAGCGGGAGCGAGGTGGCCGGGTCAGATACGCAGTATTTT. Protein: CASGSEVAGSDTQYF.